This TCR beta chain was recovered during a study of blood T cell repertoires in COVID-19. As for the study in general: Sites across the United States, Italy and Spain contributed samples from acute and convalescent COVID-19. T cells, B-cell-depleted T cells, or PBMCs provided the cDNA or gDNA that served as material.

Original processing methods: Reference gene primer amplification gave nucleated cell count estimates. Method: immunoSEQ multiplex PCR; TCRdb's copy keeps in-frame clones and lacks some. Clone size and V and J calls were adopted from that table, with D and trimming inferred from the DNA. The sample includes around 260,000 clones, 88% of them seen just once. CDR1 is MNHEY and CDR2 is SVGAGI in the germline V gene. V lost 4 bases and J 6 bases, leaving 13 bases between the germline ends. The CDR3 is 15 amino acids. Sequencing was performed on peripheral blood. This receptor was taken from a man in his 60s who had recovered from COVID-19. This rearrangement joins TRBV6-5 to TRBJ1-6, with a weak D call TRBD1 (6 bases). The CDR3 is CASSSTRGGNSPLHF. CDR3 coding DNA: TGTGCCAGCAGTTCCACCAGGGGTGGTAATTCACCCCTCCACTTT.